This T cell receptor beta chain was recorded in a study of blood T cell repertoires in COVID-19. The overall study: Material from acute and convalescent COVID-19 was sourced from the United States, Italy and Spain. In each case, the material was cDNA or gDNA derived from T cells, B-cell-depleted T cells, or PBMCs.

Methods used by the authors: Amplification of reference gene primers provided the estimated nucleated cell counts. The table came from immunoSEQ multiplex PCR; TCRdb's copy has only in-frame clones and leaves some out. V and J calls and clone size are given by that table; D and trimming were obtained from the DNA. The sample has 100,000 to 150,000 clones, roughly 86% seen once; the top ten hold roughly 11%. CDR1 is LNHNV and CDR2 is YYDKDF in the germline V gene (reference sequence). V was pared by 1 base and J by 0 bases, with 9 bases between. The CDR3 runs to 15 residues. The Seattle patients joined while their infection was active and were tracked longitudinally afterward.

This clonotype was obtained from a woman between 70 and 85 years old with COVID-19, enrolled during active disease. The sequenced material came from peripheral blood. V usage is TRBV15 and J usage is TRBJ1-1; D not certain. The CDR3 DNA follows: TGTGCCACCAGCAGAGCAAGAGGAATGAACACTGAAGCTTTCTTT. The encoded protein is CATSRARGMNTEAFF.